This TCR beta chain was obtained from a study of blood T cell repertoires in COVID-19 (dated by TCRdb to 2020 to 2021). Turning to the overall study: Collaborator samples came from the United States, Italy and Spain and covered acute and convalescent phases of COVID-19. HLA class I and class II types, where available, came from metadata supplied by the sample provider rather than from assay-based typing. Nearly every sample came with metadata listing a de-identified subject ID, COVID-19 status, age in years and sex. The material from the prospective study consisted of cDNA or gDNA derived from T cells, B-cell-depleted T cells, or PBMCs. Subjects who had been exposed to COVID-19, were actively infected with it, or had recovered from it provided the deeply sampled blood TCRbeta repertoires that made up the dataset. The repertoires were made available in a free public database intended to serve as a resource for research on the immune response to SARS-CoV-2. The samples were drawn from two sources: the first 160 participants of the ongoing ImmuneRACE study, and 950 to 1,500 subjects contributed by 6 global collaborators.

Each collaborating institution followed its own protocols to collect whole blood in K2EDTA tubes. For TCRbeta analysis, collaborators shipped samples in one of three forms: frozen whole blood, isolated PBMCs, or DNA extracted from either of those sample types. As regards this clone: What this receptor recognizes is not known. No base qualities exist here, and no much larger clone lies one base off it.

TCRbeta CDR3 regions were amplified from genomic DNA using the immunoSEQ Assay, a bias-controlled multiplex PCR. Under the source paper's analysis protocol: The number of nucleated cells in each sample was estimated by amplification of reference gene primers within the assay. To quantify the absolute abundance of each unique TCRbeta CDR3 rearrangement, sequence reads were collapsed and filtered. For each sample, productive Simpson clonality was calculated as the square root of Simpson's diversity index over productive rearrangements. Entries here come from immuneACCESS through TCRdb and include only in-frame sequences with V and J called. Some clones fail to appear in such tables; in the studies checked, an unresolved V gene covers under half of the shortfall, and the cause of the remainder is unknown. The D gene and trimming were derived from the DNA, and the V and J assignments and clone size from that table. The sample data list tens of thousands of clones, and approximately 83% of these were observed just once. The ten biggest clones cover more than 0.95% of the sample.

The research as a whole found: Clinical and demographic metadata were provided uncurated, with the amount varying by source and participant.

This sequence originates from a man aged 40-49 years with acute or convalescent COVID-19. The sample consisted of peripheral blood.

DNA sequence: TGCGCCAGCAGCTTACAGGGGGCGCGCACTGAAGCTTTCTTT. Its protein product is CASSLQGARTEAFF. The rearrangement combines TRBV5-1 with TRBJ1-1; the central 9 bases match TRBD1. There are 14 amino acids in the CDR3, from cysteine to phenylalanine inclusive. Only the CDR3 DNA is retained, 42 bases long and in frame from the first base. V is pruned by 2 bases and J by 4 bases, leaving 3 bases of the junction without a gene match. Sequences SGHRS (CDR1) and YFSETQ (CDR2) are obtained from the germline V gene.